Included here is one T cell receptor (beta chain) sequence, with context. The data were obtained in a study of blood T cell repertoires in COVID-19. The method was immunoSEQ multiplex PCR; TCRdb's version includes in-frame clones alone and lacks a portion of them. The data hold hundreds of thousands of clones, with approximately 86% observed a single time. The CDR3 sequence is 17 residues long. V gave up 0 bases and J gave up 1 base; unmatched junction bases: 5. Germline-derived CDR1 and CDR2 are SGHRS and YFSETQ. This chain links TRBV5-1 with TRBJ2-1; TRBD2 aligns across 9 bases. The receptor's source is a woman in her twenties or thirties who had been exposed to COVID-19. The sequencing sample was made of PBMCs or T cells enriched from blood (not recorded which). In DNA form, the CDR3 reads TGCGCCAGCAGCTTGGCCTGGCGGGGGGGTTCCTACAATGAGCAGTTCTTC. Its protein is CASSLAWRGGSYNEQFF.